The clone carrying this T cell receptor (beta chain) was seen only a few times. This record comes from a study of early T cells in non-severe SARS-CoV-2 infection. TCRdb re-called the 5' RACE reads with MiXCR, one entry per CDR3 protein. This sample has nearly 30,000 distinct CDR3 sequences, with approximately 5.4% found just once. The V gene lost 5 bases and the J gene lost 2 bases, with 15 bases spanning the gap. In germline, CDR1 is LNHNV, CDR2 YYDKDF (reference sequence). The length of the CDR3 is 15 residues. Sequencing used whole blood. The sequence derives from an adult who was a healthcare worker with PCR-confirmed SARS-CoV-2 infection or an uninfected control (not recorded which). J is TRBJ2-5 and V is TRBV15; tentative D call: TRBD1 (6 bases). CDR3 amino acids: CATSGDIRQQETQYF. The CDR3, as DNA: TGTGCCACCAGCGGGGACATCAGGCAGCAAGAGACCCAGTACTTC.